The 17 T cell receptor beta chains below all came from one sample that was sequenced in a study of blood T cell repertoires in COVID-19. Clones were read by immunoSEQ multiplex PCR, and TCRdb kept only the in-frame ones, dropping some. Altogether around 68,000 clones are present, approximately 86% being singletons, with the ten largest covering more than 15%. Sequences were obtained from peripheral blood. These receptors were obtained from a man aged 40-49 years with COVID-19, enrolled during active disease.

The chain carries TRBV18 and TRBJ1-1; 8 positions match TRBD1. There are 14 residues in the CDR3. Germline trimming cut 4 bases from V and 4 bases from J; bases unmatched to any gene: 5. Per the germline V gene, CDR1 is KGHSH and CDR2 is LQKENI. The CDR3 here is CASSLGQGSTEAFF. CDR3 coding DNA: TGTGCCAGCTCACTTGGACAGGGTAGCACTGAAGCTTTCTTT.

The table lists this clone with a few counts. The chain is built from TRBV30 and TRBJ1-5; tentative D call: TRBD1 (5 bases). V was shortened by 0 bases and J by 3 bases, with 12 bases between the two germline ends. Looked up from germline, CDR1 is GTSNPN and CDR2 is SVGIG (reference sequence). The CDR3 extends over 15 amino acids. In nucleotides, the CDR3 is TGTGCCTGGAGTGTATCGTCAGGGAACAATCAGCCCCAGCATTTT. It specifies CAWSVSSGNNQPQHF.

V is TRBV4-2 and J is TRBJ2-4, with TRBD2 matching over 7 bases. Germline V gene lookup returns CDR1 LGHNA and CDR2 YNFKEQ. The CDR3 is made up of 15 amino acids. The V and J ends lost 2 bases and 6 bases, in that order; junction bases with no gene match: 7. The CDR3 here is CASSQNPSGGNIQYF. The CDR3, as DNA: TGTGCCAGCAGCCAAAATCCCTCGGGGGGAAACATTCAGTACTTC.

V gene TRBV28 combines with J gene TRBJ1-2, with 9 bases fitting TRBD1. Germline values: CDR1 MDHEN, CDR2 SYDVKM. The CDR3 spans 14 residues. J lost 6 bases, V lost 5 bases, and 7 bases had no gene match. The CDR3 DNA sequence: TGTGCCAGCAGTGCCCCGGGACAGGGAGATGGCTACACCTTC. It codes for CASSAPGQGDGYTF.

The rearrangement links TRBV4-2 to TRBJ1-2; D gene ambiguous. The CDR3 is made up of 15 amino acids. With 0 bases removed from V and 2 bases from J, the gap between germline ends came to 10 bases. The V gene's germline CDR1 is LGHNA and CDR2 YNFKEQ. CDR3 in amino acids: CASSQDLTQNYGYTF. DNA of the CDR3: TGTGCCAGCAGCCAAGATCTGACTCAAAACTATGGCTACACCTTC.

The chain links TRBV6-5 to TRBJ1-2; D is perhaps TRBD1 (6 bases). CDR1 is MNHEY and CDR2 is SVGAGI in the germline V gene. CDR3 length: 13 amino acids. The germline V and J ends were trimmed by 8 bases and 8 bases, with 18 bases remaining between them. Here the CDR3 DNA reads TGTGCCAGCCGTCCTAGGGACATCGAAGGCTACACCTTC. Protein sequence: CASRPRDIEGYTF.

The rearrangement uses TRBV6-6 and TRBJ2-3; a weak D match, TRBD2 (5 bases). This CDR3 contains 14 residues. The germline CDR1 and CDR2 sequences are MNHNY and SVGAGI (reference sequence). With 10 bases removed from V and 0 bases from J, the gap between germline ends came to 14 bases. CDR3 nucleotide sequence: TGTGCCATTCAGGCGGGCCTTAGCACAGATACGCAGTATTTT. It encodes CAIQAGLSTDTQYF.

The chain is built from TRBV2 and TRBJ2-5; 9 bases are a match to TRBD1. Germline V CDR1 and CDR2: SNHLY, FYNNEI. The CDR3 sequence is 12 residues long. The V and J ends lost 9 bases and 4 bases, in that order; junction bases with no gene match: 3. In nucleotides, the CDR3 is TGTGCCAGGAAGGGACAGGGAGAGACCCAGTACTTC. It specifies CARKGQGETQYF.

In DNA form, the CDR3 reads TGCAGTGCTAGTTTCAGGGCGAACACCGGGGAGCTGTTTTTT. It translates to CSASFRANTGELFF. The rearrangement links TRBV20-1 to TRBJ2-2, with D tentatively TRBD1 (5 bases). Trimming removed 3 bases at V and 0 bases at J, with 8 bases between. The CDR3 has 14 amino acids. Germline V gene sequence: CDR1 DFQATT, CDR2 SNEGSKA (reference sequence).

V and J are TRBV6-5 and TRBJ1-6; TRBD1 is a possible D gene (6 bases). CDR1 is MNHEY, CDR2 SVGAGI, per germline. The CDR3 is 15 amino acids. V shed 6 bases and J shed 6 bases, with 15 bases lying between them. This CDR3 is CASRPRGRVNSPLHF. CDR3 bases: TGTGCCAGCAGACCCAGGGGTAGAGTTAATTCACCCCTCCACTTT.

The rearrangement links TRBV4-1 to TRBJ1-2, with 10 nucleotides matching TRBD1. V was pared by 0 bases and J by 8 bases, with 6 bases of the junction left unmatched. The CDR3 spans 15 residues. Germline V gene sequence: CDR1 MGHRA, CDR2 YSYEKL. The CDR3 bases are TGCGCCAGCAGCCAAGATCTGGGACAGGGGTACGGCTACACCTTC. This codes for CASSQDLGQGYGYTF.

The chain has TRBV20-1 and TRBJ1-2, with D hard to call. Germline V CDR1 and CDR2: DFQATT, SNEGSKA (reference sequence). Trimming left V 3 bases short and J 6 bases short, with 8 bases between. The CDR3 consists of 11 residues. The CDR3 protein is CSARSSDGYTF. The CDR3 nucleotides are TGCAGTGCTAGGAGTAGTGATGGCTACACCTTC.

V usage is TRBV5-1 and J usage is TRBJ1-1; 10 bases agree with TRBD1. With V trimmed by 4 bases and J by 4 bases, 7 bases remained unmatched. CDR3 size: 15 residues. Germline CDR1 SGHRS, CDR2 YFSETQ. The CDR3 spells CASSGPGQGSTEAFF. Written as DNA, the CDR3 is TGCGCCAGCAGCGGGCCGGGACAGGGGTCCACTGAAGCTTTCTTT.

V usage is TRBV4-1 and J usage is TRBJ2-5; 9 positions agree with TRBD2. Germline V gene data show CDR1 as MGHRA and CDR2 as YSYEKL. The CDR3 consists of 16 residues. Losses at the gene ends were 1 base for V and 5 bases for J; bases not matched to a gene: 8. CDR3 residues: CASSQVVIAGEETQYF. Here the CDR3 DNA reads TGCGCCAGCAGCCAAGTAGTTATAGCGGGGGAGGAGACCCAGTACTTC.

V is TRBV28 and J is TRBJ1-1; D not resolved. V shed 2 bases and J shed 2 bases, with 9 bases lying between them. Germline CDR1 and CDR2: MDHEN and SYDVKM. The length of the CDR3 is 14 residues. CDR3 sequence: CASSLIQINTEAFF. CDR3 nucleotide sequence: TGTGCCAGCAGTTTAATACAGATTAACACTGAAGCTTTCTTT.

The chain employs TRBV5-1 and TRBJ2-2, with D unclear. CDR1 and CDR2 (germline): SGHRS, YFSETQ. The CDR3 consists of 12 residues. The V end lost 0 bases, the J end lost 6 bases, and 3 bases lay between the germline ends. CDR3 bases: TGCGCCAGCAGCTTGGTAGCCGGGGAGCTGTTTTTT. Translating it yields CASSLVAGELFF.

This CDR3 is CASTTGGDGQPQHF. The DNA of the CDR3 is TGTGCCAGCACCACAGGGGGTGATGGACAGCCCCAGCATTTT. The gene calls are TRBV28 and TRBJ1-5, with 8 bases that match TRBD1. Germline V CDR1 and CDR2: MDHEN, SYDVKM. The CDR3 is 14 amino acids. After removal of 7 bases from V and 7 bases from J, the junction contained 9 bases not matched to a gene.